Listed here are 9 T cell receptor beta chains from one sample, sequenced in a study of control samples from healthy donors and cancer patients. Here immunoSEQ multiplex PCR was the method, and the copy in TCRdb shows in-frame clones only, minus some. Here the sample spans approximately 150,000 clones, 75% to 90% being singletons. The sample was blood. The receptors originated from a man aged 30-40 years in good health.

The rearrangement links TRBV7-9 to TRBJ2-7; TRBD2 matches at 9 bases. The germline V gene encodes CDR1 SEHNR and CDR2 FQNEAQ (reference sequence). The trim removed 1 base at V and 2 bases at J, leaving 3 bases unmatched. The CDR3 has 15 residues. CDR3: CASSLDSGGTYEQYF. As DNA, the CDR3 is TGTGCCAGCAGCTTAGATAGCGGGGGTACCTACGAGCAGTACTTC.

The chain carries TRBV5-1 and TRBJ1-4, with D uncertain. V shed 0 bases and J shed 8 bases, with 11 bases lying between them. Germline V lookup: CDR1 SGHRS, CDR2 YFSETQ. The CDR3 consists of 14 residues. The CDR3, as DNA: TGCGCCAGCAGCTTGGTGTCTGGCGGAGAAAAACTGTTTTTT. As protein: CASSLVSGGEKLFF.

This CDR3 is CASSEWGDTQYF. CDR3 DNA: TGTGCCAGCAGTGAATGGGGAGATACGCAGTATTTT. V gene TRBV6-1 combines with J gene TRBJ2-3; D uncertain. The CDR3 spans 12 residues. The germline V gene encodes CDR1 MNHNS and CDR2 SASEGT. V was cut by 2 bases and J by 5 bases, with 5 bases left in between.

This clone was counted a single time. CDR3 in amino acids: CASSPRGAGAQETQYF. CDR3 sequence (DNA): TGTGCCAGCAGCCCCCGGGGTGCGGGGGCACAAGAGACCCAGTACTTC. The chain joins TRBV4-2 to TRBJ2-5; the D gene is possibly TRBD2 (7 bases). The CDR3 sequence is 16 residues long. Trimming stripped 4 bases from V and 2 bases from J, with 17 bases between. Germline lookup yields CDR1 LGHNA and CDR2 YNFKEQ.

The chain uses TRBV27 and TRBJ2-1, with 12 positions matching TRBD2. The CDR3 runs 17 residues. With V trimmed by 4 bases and J by 2 bases, 6 bases remained unmatched. Looked up from germline, CDR1 is MNHEY and CDR2 is SMNVEV (reference sequence). In DNA, the CDR3 is TGTGCCAGCAGTTCCGGACTAGCGGGGAGGACCTACAATGAGCAGTTCTTC. It specifies CASSSGLAGRTYNEQFF.

J is TRBJ2-2 and V is TRBV11-3; tentatively, D is TRBD1 or TRBD2 (7 bases each). Germline-derived CDR1 and CDR2 are SGHNT and YENEEA. Trimming shortened V by 0 bases and J by 6 bases, and 14 bases separated the two germline ends. The CDR3 length is 16 residues. CDR3: CASSLDREGAAGELFF. CDR3 nucleotides: TGTGCCAGCAGCTTAGACAGGGAGGGGGCCGCCGGGGAGCTGTTTTTT.

The chain links TRBV4-3 to TRBJ1-1; 8 bases align to TRBD1. V dropped 1 base and J dropped 0; count of bases not matched to a gene: 7. CDR1 and CDR2 from the germline V gene are LGHNA and YSLEER. CDR3 length: 17 residues. CDR3 DNA: TGCGCCAGCAGCCAAGCCGGGACAGGTAACCTGAACACTGAAGCTTTCTTT. It yields the protein CASSQAGTGNLNTEAFF.

V is TRBV6-2 or TRBV6-3 and J is TRBJ2-5, with D uncertain. Per the germline V gene, CDR1 is MNHEY and CDR2 is SVGEGT. The CDR3 consists of 13 residues. The V and J ends lost 3 bases and 6 bases respectively, with 11 bases between them. The CDR3 is CASSYPPGKTQYF. The CDR3 nucleotides are TGTGCCAGCAGTTATCCCCCTGGGAAGACCCAGTACTTC.

The V call is TRBV29-1, the J call TRBJ2-3; possible D gene TRBD1, 6 bases. Deletions cut 8 bases from V and 0 bases from J, with 12 bases between. Germline V gives CDR1 SQVTM, CDR2 ANQGSEA. There are 13 residues in the CDR3. The CDR3 loop reads CSSRTDSTDTQYF. DNA of the CDR3: TGCAGCTCTAGGACAGATAGCACAGATACGCAGTATTTT.